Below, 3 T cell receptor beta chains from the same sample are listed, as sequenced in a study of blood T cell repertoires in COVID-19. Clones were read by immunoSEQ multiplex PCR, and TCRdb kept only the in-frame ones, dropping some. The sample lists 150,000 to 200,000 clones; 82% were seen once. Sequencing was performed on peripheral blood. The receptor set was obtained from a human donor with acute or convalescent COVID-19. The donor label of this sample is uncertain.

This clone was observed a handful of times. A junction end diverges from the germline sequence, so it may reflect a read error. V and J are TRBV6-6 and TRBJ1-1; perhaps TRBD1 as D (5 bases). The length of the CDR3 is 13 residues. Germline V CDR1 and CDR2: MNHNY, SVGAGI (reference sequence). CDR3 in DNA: TGTGCCAGCAGACCGGGACTAGTGTCAACCTGGGGGTTT. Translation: CASRPGLVSTWGF.

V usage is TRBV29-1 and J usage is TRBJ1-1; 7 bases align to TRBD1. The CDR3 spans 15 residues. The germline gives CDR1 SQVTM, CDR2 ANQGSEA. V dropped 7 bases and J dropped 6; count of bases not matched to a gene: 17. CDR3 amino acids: CSACGDHQGDAEAFF. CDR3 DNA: TGCAGCGCTTGTGGAGACCACCAGGGGGATGCTGAAGCTTTCTTT.

CDR3 DNA: TGTGCCACCAGGGGATGTACAAGGGCCGAGGGAGCTAACTATGGCTACACCTTC. Translation: CATRGCTRAEGANYGYTF. The chain joins TRBV24-1 to TRBJ1-2; no clear D. The CDR3 totals 18 residues. Trimming left V 7 bases short and J 0 bases short, with 23 bases between. Germline lookup yields CDR1 KGHDR and CDR2 SFDVKD.